This TCR beta chain is from a study of liver allograft versus peripheral blood T cells. The wider study: Intrahepatic T cell receptor repertoires from transplanted livers were compared against repertoires in recipients' peripheral blood. Findings and caveats of the study: Reports indicated that T cell receptor repertoires inside liver allografts differed from those in peripheral blood.

Trimming removed 4 bases from V and 2 bases from J; junction bases left unmatched: 5. Germline-derived CDR1 and CDR2 are KGHSH and LQKENI. CDR3 size: 14 residues. TCRdb passed the reads through MiXCR, listing each CDR3 protein once. The repertoire holds over 10,000 distinct CDR3 sequences, 25% to 35% seen once, with 2.2% in the top ten. This clonotype counts as medium-sized. No antigen is known for it. The sequence came from a human patient who had a liver transplant. Some of the T cells may derive from the graft donor. The V gene is TRBV18, the J gene TRBJ2-7; TRBD1 agrees at 7 bases. CDR3 DNA sequence: TGTGCCAGCTCACTAGAAGACAGGGCCTACGAGCAGTACTTC. It encodes CASSLEDRAYEQYF.